The 28 T cell receptor beta chains given below trace back to one sample, sequenced in a study of OX40 agonist ivuxolimab in advanced cancers. The assay was immunoSEQ multiplex PCR, and TCRdb's table has in-frame clones only and misses some. The table includes 53,000 or so clones, about 88% detected once. This sample comprised CD4+ or CD8+ T cells sorted from blood, obtained in a trial of the OX40 agonist ivuxolimab. Source of these receptors: an adult with an advanced solid tumor such as melanoma, head and neck, liver or kidney cancer.

The J gene is TRBJ2-7, the V gene TRBV7-2, with 14 bases that match TRBD2. The trim removed 5 bases at V and 2 bases at J, leaving 11 bases unmatched. Germline V gene sequence: CDR1 SGHTA, CDR2 FQGNSA. The CDR3 has 18 residues. The CDR3 region is CASSPGGLAGAKAYEQYF. The CDR3 region has the DNA TGTGCCAGCAGCCCAGGGGGACTAGCGGGAGCGAAGGCCTACGAGCAGTACTTC.

Sample share makes this clone medium-sized. The chain is built from TRBV5-4 and TRBJ2-7; unclear D gene. The CDR3 is made up of 13 amino acids. The V gene's germline CDR1 is SGHNT and CDR2 YYREEE (reference sequence). V lost 3 bases and J 11 bases, leaving 18 bases between the germline ends. CDR3 sequence reads: CASSYPGLNREYF. In nucleotides, the CDR3 is TGTGCCAGCAGCTACCCCGGTCTCAATAGGGAGTACTTC.

The chain has TRBV28 and TRBJ2-7; TRBD1 agrees at 12 bases. The germline V gene encodes CDR1 MDHEN and CDR2 SYDVKM. The CDR3 runs 15 residues. V was pared by 6 bases and J by 6 bases, with 9 bases of the junction left unmatched. The CDR3 DNA sequence: TGTGCCAGCAGACGCCCGGGACAGGGGGCGGGCGAGCAGTACTTC. Its protein is CASRRPGQGAGEQYF.

The J gene is TRBJ2-7, the V gene TRBV6-5; D is perhaps TRBD1 (7 bases). The CDR3 consists of 15 residues. CDR1 and CDR2 from the germline V gene are MNHEY and SVGAGI. The V end was cut by 2 bases, the J end by 3 bases, with 14 bases between. The DNA of the CDR3 is TGTGCCAGCAGTTACCGCGGGACAGTAGTCTACGAGCAGTACTTC. This codes for CASSYRGTVVYEQYF.

This clone came up once. The rearrangement links TRBV6-1 to TRBJ1-1; TRBD1 aligns across 8 bases. CDR3 length equals 15 residues. J was trimmed by 2 bases and V by 5 bases; bases with no gene match: 7. Looked up from germline, CDR1 is MNHNS and CDR2 is SASEGT. CDR3: CASSIDRGRNTEAFF. CDR3 DNA: TGTGCCAGCAGTATCGACAGGGGACGAAACACTGAAGCTTTCTTT.

The CDR3 sequence is CASSVFSGENTGELFF. In DNA form, the CDR3 reads TGTGCCAGCAGCGTATTTTCAGGGGAGAACACCGGGGAGCTGTTTTTT. The chain combines TRBV9 with TRBJ2-2; a weak D match, TRBD1 (6 bases). V was pared by 1 base and J by 1 base, with 11 bases between. The germline CDR1 and CDR2 sequences are SGDLS and YYNGEE. The CDR3 runs to 16 residues. The full variable domain, in which reference TRBV9 and TRBJ2-2 provide the parts outside the CDR3, is DSGVTQTPKHLITATGQRVTLRCSPRSGDLSVYWYQQSLDQGLQFLIQYYNGEERAKGNILERFSAQQFPDLHSELNLSSLELGDSALYFCASSVFSGENTGELFFGEGSRLTVL.

This sequence joins TRBV19 and TRBJ1-1; 10 positions match TRBD1. The CDR3 covers 15 residues. The germline V gene has CDR1 LNHDA and CDR2 SQIVND (reference sequence). V trimming: 7 bases; J trimming: 3 bases; junction bases outside the gene matches: 8. The CDR3 DNA reads as TGTGCCAGTATTGAGGACAGGGGGTCGGACACTGAAGCTTTCTTT. Translation gives CASIEDRGSDTEAFF.

The chain links TRBV10-3 to TRBJ1-2; perhaps TRBD1 as D (5 bases). The CDR3 loop spans 14 amino acids. The germline V gene has CDR1 ENHRY and CDR2 SYGVKD. Trimming took off 2 bases at V and 8 bases at J, with 15 bases between the two ends. The CDR3, as DNA: TGTGCCATCAGTGAGCAGGGTTTTAAGGGCGGCTACACCTTC. It encodes CAISEQGFKGGYTF.

The chain couples TRBV5-6 to TRBJ1-5, with TRBD1 identical over 7 bases. Looked up from germline, CDR1 is SGHDT and CDR2 is YYEEEE. The V segment lost 2 bases and the J segment 5 bases; nucleotides outside the gene matches: 7. This CDR3 spans 15 amino acids. CDR3 in amino acids: CASSFRGLQDQPQHF. CDR3 coding DNA: TGTGCCAGCAGCTTTAGGGGGCTTCAGGATCAGCCCCAGCATTTT.

The CDR3 region is CASSLKGDQPQHF. CDR3 nucleotides: TGTGCCAGCAGCCTTAAGGGGGATCAGCCCCAGCATTTT. The gene calls are TRBV7-8 and TRBJ1-5; D is possibly TRBD1 (6 bases). Germline V lookup: CDR1 SGHVS, CDR2 FQNEAQ. The CDR3 is made up of 13 amino acids. V was trimmed by 5 bases and J by 5 bases, leaving 10 bases between them. The full variable domain, its missing parts supplied by reference TRBV7-8 and TRBJ1-5, is GAGVSQSPRYKVAKRGQDVALRCDPISGHVSLFWYQQALGQGPEFLTYFQNEAQLDKSGLPSDRFFAERPEGSVSTLKIQRTQQEDSAVYLCASSLKGDQPQHFGDGTRLSIL.

The chain is built from TRBV5-1 and TRBJ2-3; D perhaps matches TRBD2 (5 bases). Looked up from germline, CDR1 is SGHRS and CDR2 is YFSETQ. The CDR3 has 15 amino acids. Trimming removed 4 bases at V and 0 bases at J, with 12 bases between. CDR3 bases: TGCGCCAGCAGCCAGGACTTATCTAGCACAGATACGCAGTATTTT. This encodes CASSQDLSSTDTQYF.

V usage is TRBV19 and J usage is TRBJ1-2; no definite D call. This CDR3 is built from 13 residues. Trimming shortened V by 7 bases and J by 0 bases, and 9 bases separated the two germline ends. Per the germline V gene, CDR1 is LNHDA and CDR2 is SQIVND (reference sequence). The CDR3, as DNA: TGTGCCAGTACCCCCAGCGCTAACTATGGCTACACCTTC. Amino acid sequence: CASTPSANYGYTF.

The chain employs TRBV21-1 and TRBJ2-1; TRBD1 is the table's D call, not checked against the DNA. TRBV21-1 is assigned pseudogene status. The CDR3 spans 15 residues. CDR3 sequence: CASSKGDRGKNEQFF. CDR3 DNA sequence: TGTGCCAGCAGCAAAGGGGACAGGGGTAAAAATGAGCAGTTCTTC.

The chain combines TRBV5-4 with TRBJ1-4; no reliable D call. Trimming removed 4 bases at V and 7 bases at J, with 17 bases between. Germline-derived CDR1 and CDR2 are SGHNT and YYREEE (reference sequence). The CDR3 covers 15 residues. The CDR3 DNA reads TGTGCCAGCAGCACCTCTGGGGAGTTTAGTGAAAAACTGTTTTTT. This translates into CASSTSGEFSEKLFF.

The chain links TRBV5-1 to TRBJ1-6; 12 bases line up with TRBD1. CDR3 size: 16 residues. Per the germline V gene, CDR1 is SGHRS and CDR2 is YFSETQ. The V segment lost 4 bases and the J segment 8 bases; nucleotides outside the gene matches: 7. CDR3 DNA: TGCGCCAGCAGCCAAGGGACAGGGGGCGCAGATTCACCCCTCCACTTT. Protein sequence: CASSQGTGGADSPLHF.

This chain uses TRBV28 with TRBJ1-6; D ambiguous. Germline V gene sequence: CDR1 MDHEN, CDR2 SYDVKM. V lost 7 bases, J lost 8 bases, and 18 bases lay in between. CDR3 length: 15 residues. For the CDR3, the DNA is TGTGCCAGCACTCGTCCGGGCCCCCGGGATTCACCCCTCCACTTT. This translates into CASTRPGPRDSPLHF. Full variable domain (outside the CDR3, taken from reference TRBV28 and TRBJ1-6): DVKVTQSSRYLVKRTGEKVFLECVQDMDHENMFWYRQDPGLGLRLIYFSYDVKMKEKGDIPEGYSVSREKKERFSLILESASTNQTSMYLCASTRPGPRDSPLHFGNGTRLTVT.

The chain recombines TRBV28 with TRBJ2-7; D unclear. V dropped 3 bases and J dropped 3 bases, with 15 bases sitting between them. The CDR3 sequence is 15 residues long. Germline lookup yields CDR1 MDHEN and CDR2 SYDVKM. CDR3 coding DNA: TGTGCCAGCAGTTTCTGGCAGGTTCCTCACTACGAGCAGTACTTC. Translated: CASSFWQVPHYEQYF.

The gene calls are TRBV9 and TRBJ2-3; D is possibly TRBD1 (5 bases). Germline V gene data show CDR1 as SGDLS and CDR2 as YYNGEE. The CDR3 is 15 amino acids. The V and J ends lost 0 bases and 2 bases respectively, with 10 bases between them. The DNA for the CDR3 is TGTGCCAGCAGCGTAGAAGGACACGACACAGATACGCAGTATTTT. This translates into CASSVEGHDTDTQYF. Full variable domain (missing parts from reference TRBV9 and TRBJ2-3): DSGVTQTPKHLITATGQRVTLRCSPRSGDLSVYWYQQSLDQGLQFLIQYYNGEERAKGNILERFSAQQFPDLHSELNLSSLELGDSALYFCASSVEGHDTDTQYFGPGTRLTVL.

The gene calls are TRBV5-6 and TRBJ2-5; D is uncertain. The CDR3 runs to 15 residues. With 2 bases removed from V and 3 bases from J, the gap between germline ends came to 14 bases. From germline, CDR1 is SGHDT and CDR2 YYEEEE. The CDR3 is CASSFGARHEETQYF. Here the CDR3 DNA reads TGTGCCAGCAGCTTTGGAGCGCGCCACGAAGAGACCCAGTACTTC. Full variable domain (missing parts from reference TRBV5-6 and TRBJ2-5): DAGVTQSPTHLIKTRGQQVTLRCSPKSGHDTVSWYQQALGQGPQFIFQYYEEEERQRGNFPDRFSGHQFPNYSSELNVNALLLGDSALYLCASSFGARHEETQYFGPGTRLLVL.

J is TRBJ2-2 and V is TRBV2, with D possibly called TRBD1 or TRBD2 (5 bases each). The V and J ends lost 6 bases and 6 bases respectively, with 14 bases between them. The CDR3 has 14 amino acids. Germline V gene lookup returns CDR1 SNHLY and CDR2 FYNNEI. CDR3 loop: CASRASQGAGELFF. The CDR3 region has the DNA TGTGCCAGCAGGGCCTCCCAGGGAGCCGGGGAGCTGTTTTTT.

The sample holds one count of this clone. The gene calls are TRBV5-4 and TRBJ2-6, with 8 bases fitting TRBD1. The CDR3 covers 16 residues. Per germline, CDR1 SGHNT and CDR2 YYREEE (reference sequence). V shed 4 bases and J 2 bases; nucleotides not matched to a gene: 5. CDR3 sequence reads: CASSVGQVTGANVLTF. CDR3 DNA sequence: TGTGCCAGCAGCGTGGGACAGGTTACTGGGGCCAACGTCCTGACTTTC.

The J gene is TRBJ1-2, the V gene TRBV6-6, with TRBD1 matching 8 bases. The CDR3 runs 13 residues. Germline lookup yields CDR1 MNHNY and CDR2 SVGAGI (reference sequence). J gave up 8 bases and V 8 bases, and 10 bases lay outside the gene matches. Here the CDR3 DNA reads TGTGCCAGCGGTCCAGGACAGGGTTGGGGCTACACCTTC. This gives the protein CASGPGQGWGYTF.

This chain joins TRBV19 and TRBJ2-7; 13 bases are shared with TRBD2. The CDR3 extends over 18 amino acids. Trimming at V came to 4 bases and at J to 4 bases, leaving 13 bases not matched to a gene. Germline V gene sequence: CDR1 LNHDA, CDR2 SQIVND (reference sequence). The DNA for the CDR3 is TGTGCCAGTAGTAGCGGGACCGAAGGGACTAGCGGGAAGTACGAGCAGTACTTC. The encoded protein is CASSSGTEGTSGKYEQYF.

This clone turned up a few times. The genes are TRBV21-1 and TRBJ1-5. TRBV21-1 is an annotated pseudogene. This CDR3 is 10 amino acids long. The DNA of the CDR3 is TGTGCCAGCGGAGGGCAGCCCCAGCATTTT. Translation gives CASGGQPQHF.

The J gene is TRBJ1-2, the V gene TRBV28; 12 nucleotides align to TRBD1. J lost 8 bases, V lost 6 bases, and 13 bases had no gene match. Germline values: CDR1 MDHEN, CDR2 SYDVKM. The CDR3 runs 16 residues. CDR3 in amino acids: CASSRHNPGTGGGYTF. Written as DNA, the CDR3 is TGTGCCAGCAGCCGTCATAATCCCGGGACAGGGGGCGGCTACACCTTC.

The V and J genes are TRBV5-1 and TRBJ2-2; D not certain. The CDR3 covers 12 residues. Deletions cut 2 bases from V and 10 bases from J, with 9 bases between. Germline assignment: CDR1 SGHRS and CDR2 YFSETQ. The DNA of the CDR3 is TGCGCCAGCAGCTTCTCTCTGGCGGAGCTGTTTTTT. It encodes CASSFSLAELFF.

This clone was recorded once. The DNA of the CDR3 is TGTGCCAGCAGTGAAGCGCTTGGGGGGCGACAGCCCCAGCATTTT. It yields the protein CASSEALGGRQPQHF. The V call is TRBV2, the J call TRBJ1-5, with a weak D call TRBD1 (6 bases). Trimming pared 0 bases from V and 7 bases from J, leaving 13 bases between. The CDR3 is made up of 15 amino acids. The germline CDR1 and CDR2 sequences are SNHLY and FYNNEI.

J is TRBJ2-1 and V is TRBV29-1; 9 bases align to TRBD2. Germline loops: CDR1 SQVTM, CDR2 ANQGSEA. V gave up 4 bases and J gave up 9 bases; unmatched junction bases: 4. There are 12 residues in the CDR3. The DNA for the CDR3 is TGCAGCGTTGGGGCTAGCGGGATTGAGCAGTTCTTC. Translating gives CSVGASGIEQFF.